A selection of T cell receptor beta chains follows, all from one sample in a study of T cells in Graves' hyperthyroidism and ophthalmopathy. TCRdb ran MiXCR on the multiplex PCR reads and lists one entry per CDR3 protein. The sample shows hundreds of thousands of distinct CDR3 sequences, 14% to 15% of them seen only once. Sequencing was done on a sample of blood. The source is a woman in her forties with Graves' ophthalmopathy. Each CDR3 is given with its conserved first and last residue. Fields, in order: D gene, clone size, V gene, J gene, CDR3 length, CDR3 protein, CDR3 DNA. A D gene is named only where the DNA matches it firmly. Where a row states a size, it is once, few, many or the class of an expanded clone; other rows omit it.

-	-	TRBV18	TRBJ2-7	14	CASSPAGQSYEQYF	TGTGCCAGCTCACCGGCCGGACAGTCCTACGAGCAGTACTTC
TRBD1	-	TRBV11-3	TRBJ2-2	15	CASSPGQGETGELFF	TGTGCCAGCAGCCCCGGACAGGGGGAGACCGGGGAGCTGTTTTTT
-	once	TRBV6-1	TRBJ2-5	15	CASTSNRGGGETQYF	TGTGCCAGCACCTCTAACAGGGGAGGTGGGGAGACCCAGTACTTC
TRBD1	-	TRBV19	TRBJ2-7	16	CASSPRRDRGSYEQYF	TGTGCCAGTAGTCCTAGGAGGGACAGGGGCTCCTACGAGCAGTACTTC
-	many	TRBV10-2	TRBJ1-1	11	CASSEDNRAFF	TGCGCCAGCAGTGAGGACAATCGAGCTTTCTTT
-	few	TRBV29-1	TRBJ2-5	12	CSFFSGQETQYF	TGCAGCTTTTTTAGCGGACAGGAGACCCAGTACTTC
TRBD1	many	TRBV2	TRBJ1-5	14	CASSMGQGNQPQHF	TGTGCCAGCAGTATGGGACAGGGTAATCAGCCCCAGCATTTT
-	many	TRBV12-5	TRBJ2-1	13	CASGLGSLNEQFF	TGTGCTAGTGGTTTGGGGTCCCTCAATGAGCAGTTCTTC
-	many	TRBV25-1	TRBJ1-5	15	CASSDLQGGNQPQHF	TGTGCCAGCAGTGATCTACAGGGAGGCAATCAGCCCCAGCATTTT
-	few	TRBV7-2	TRBJ1-5	15	CASSLAGARNQPQHF	TGTGCCAGCAGCTTAGCCGGGGCAAGAAATCAGCCCCAGCATTTT
-	few	TRBV7-9	TRBJ2-7	12	CASSITGYEQYF	TGTGCCAGCAGCATAACGGGGTACGAGCAGTACTTC
-	many	TRBV20-1	TRBJ2-7	15	CSASLSDRWAYEQYF	TGCAGTGCTAGCCTTTCAGACAGGTGGGCCTACGAGCAGTACTTC
-	many	TRBV6-1	TRBJ2-7	13	CATSTELKNEQYF	TGTGCCACCTCGACAGAATTGAAGAACGAGCAGTACTTC
TRBD1	-	TRBV28	TRBJ1-2	14	CASSTGGKNYGYTF	TGTGCCAGCAGTACAGGGGGGAAGAACTATGGCTACACCTTC
-	many	TRBV28	TRBJ1-2	14	CASSPPAQWNGYTF	TGTGCCAGCAGTCCCCCCGCCCAATGGAATGGCTACACCTTC
-	many	TRBV28	TRBJ1-5	13	CASRRFLNQPQHF	TGTGCCAGCAGGAGATTTCTCAATCAGCCCCAGCATTTT
-	many	TRBV28	TRBJ2-2	13	CASAGPNTGELFF	TGTGCCAGCGCCGGACCCAACACCGGGGAGCTGTTTTTT
-	many	TRBV6-6	TRBJ1-1	18	CASSRVRAGTALNTEAFF	TGTGCCAGCTCACGAGTGAGGGCAGGAACGGCCCTAAACACTGAAGCTTTCTTT
-	-	TRBV28	TRBJ1-1	15	CASSSAVLRGTEAFF	TGTGCCAGCAGTTCTGCCGTACTGCGGGGCACTGAAGCTTTCTTT
-	many	TRBV7-9	TRBJ2-7	14	CASSLASSYYEQYF	TGTGCCAGCAGCTTAGCGTCCAGCTACTACGAGCAGTACTTC
-	many	TRBV28	TRBJ1-1	12	CASTVWGTEAFF	TGTGCCAGCACCGTTTGGGGGACTGAAGCTTTCTTT
-	many	TRBV7-3	TRBJ2-7	14	CASSAGGTTYEQYF	TGTGCCAGCAGCGCCGGAGGGACAACCTACGAGCAGTACTTC
-	many	TRBV10-3	TRBJ2-2	13	CAISALETGELFF	TGTGCCATCAGTGCCCTAGAGACCGGGGAGCTGTTTTTT
-	-	TRBV5-1	TRBJ2-5	17	CASSFLRWGDSQETQYF	TGCGCCAGCAGCTTCCTCCGCTGGGGGGACAGTCAAGAGACCCAGTACTTC
TRBD2	many	TRBV3-1	TRBJ2-7	16	CASSHTGLGGSYEQYF	TGTGCCAGCAGCCACACTGGACTAGGCGGCTCCTACGAGCAGTACTTC
TRBD1	many	TRBV6-1	TRBJ2-7	15	CASSESTGGTYEQYF	TGTGCCAGCAGTGAATCGACAGGGGGGACCTACGAGCAGTACTTC
-	-	TRBV20-1	TRBJ2-5	12	CSASPGEETQYF	TGCAGTGCTAGCCCGGGGGAAGAGACCCAGTACTTC
-	many	TRBV30	TRBJ2-5	14	CAWSPGGSGETQYF	TGTGCCTGGAGTCCAGGCGGATCGGGAGAGACCCAGTACTTC
-	-	TRBV4-1	TRBJ1-3	16	CASSQEGGWPGNTIYF	TGCGCCAGCAGCCAAGAGGGGGGTTGGCCTGGAAACACCATATATTTT
TRBD1	many	TRBV29-1	TRBJ1-2	13	CSVNPAGGYGYTF	TGCAGCGTTAACCCGGCAGGGGGCTATGGCTACACCTTC
-	few	TRBV2	TRBJ2-7	10	CASSENEQYF	TGTGCCAGCAGTGAAAACGAGCAGTACTTC
-	few	TRBV5-5	TRBJ2-7	15	CASSLVVRSSYEQYF	TGTGCCAGCAGCTTGGTGGTGCGGAGCTCCTACGAGCAGTACTTC
TRBD2	many	TRBV28	TRBJ2-7	12	CASSSLAGQQYF	TGTGCCAGCAGTTCACTAGCGGGTCAGCAGTACTTC
TRBD2	many	TRBV24-1	TRBJ2-7	19	CATSDGGLAGSWAPYEQYF	TGTGCCACCAGTGATGGGGGACTAGCGGGGTCCTGGGCCCCCTACGAGCAGTACTTC
TRBD1	-	TRBV4-1	TRBJ2-7	15	CASSQGTGGNYEQYF	TGCGCCAGCAGCCAAGGGACAGGGGGTAACTACGAGCAGTACTTC
TRBD2	many	TRBV6-1	TRBJ2-5	14	CASSRSGSEETQYF	TGTGCCAGCAGTCGTAGCGGGAGTGAAGAGACCCAGTACTTC
-	many	TRBV7-8	TRBJ2-7	15	CASSSRDGSSGEQYF	TGTGCCAGCAGCTCTCGGGACGGATCTTCTGGGGAGCAGTACTTC
TRBD2	many	TRBV28	TRBJ2-7	15	CASSSGASGRSEQYF	TGTGCCAGCAGTTCTGGGGCTAGCGGGAGAAGCGAGCAGTACTTC
-	-	TRBV19	TRBJ1-3	14	CASSIAGFGNTIYF	TGTGCCAGTAGTATAGCGGGGTTTGGAAACACCATATATTTT
TRBD2	many	TRBV19	TRBJ2-7	15	CASSMGTSGTYEQYF	TGTGCCAGTAGTATGGGTACTAGCGGGACCTACGAGCAGTACTTC
-	many	TRBV6-5	TRBJ1-2	13	CASSFTDDYGYTF	TGTGCCAGCAGTTTCACGGACGACTATGGCTACACCTTC
TRBD2	few	TRBV9	TRBJ2-5	15	CASSASSGRGETQYF	TGTGCCAGCAGCGCCTCTAGCGGGAGGGGAGAGACCCAGTACTTC
TRBD2	-	TRBV7-3	TRBJ2-7	15	CASSYLAGGINEQYF	TGTGCCAGCAGCTACCTAGCGGGAGGGATTAACGAGCAGTACTTC